The clone carrying this TCR beta chain appeared a single time. Germline CDR1 reads SGHNT; CDR2 reads YYREEE (reference sequence). V lost 4 bases and J lost 6; bases outside the gene matches: 10. CDR3 length: 16 residues. These data belong to a study of technical replicates of blood from a handful of donors. Some clones are missing from TCRdb's copy, which holds only in-frame ones; the method was immunoSEQ multiplex PCR. The table shows 53,000 or so clones, with around 84% occurring only once. Input material: PBMCs. The source is a human donor in good health. Some clones in this sample may be carry-over from other donors' samples. The chain has TRBV5-4 and TRBJ2-2, with 9 bases matching TRBD1. In DNA form, the CDR3 reads TGTGCCAGCAGCGGCTCCGGGACAGGGTTTCCCGGGGAGCTGTTTTTT. Its translation: CASSGSGTGFPGELFF.